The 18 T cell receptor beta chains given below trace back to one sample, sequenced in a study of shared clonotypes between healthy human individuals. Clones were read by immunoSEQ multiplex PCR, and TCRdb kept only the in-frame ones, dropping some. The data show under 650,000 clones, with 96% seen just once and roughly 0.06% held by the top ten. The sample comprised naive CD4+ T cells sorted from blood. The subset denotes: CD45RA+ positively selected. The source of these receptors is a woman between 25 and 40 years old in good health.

The CDR3 spells CASLRLGTPTYEQYF. The CDR3 region has the DNA TGTGCCAGCTTACGACTCGGGACACCTACCTACGAGCAGTACTTC. The chain carries TRBV27 and TRBJ2-7, with D possibly matching TRBD1 (6 bases). Germline-derived CDR1 and CDR2 are MNHEY and SMNVEV (reference sequence). The ends were cut back, 8 bases at V and 2 bases at J, with 19 bases in the middle. CDR3 length: 15 amino acids.

CDR3 amino acids: CASSFARVNTEAFF. The CDR3 coding sequence is TGTGCCAGCAGCTTCGCCAGGGTCAACACTGAAGCTTTCTTT. The rearrangement links TRBV4-2 to TRBJ1-1; D may be TRBD1 (5 bases). Trimming took 5 bases from V and 2 from J, leaving 12 bases between them. Germline V gives CDR1 LGHNA, CDR2 YNFKEQ. This CDR3 contains 14 residues.

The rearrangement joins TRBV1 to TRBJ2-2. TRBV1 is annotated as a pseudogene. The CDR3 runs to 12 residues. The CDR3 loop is CTSSRESGELFF. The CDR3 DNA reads TGCACCAGCAGCCGGGAATCCGGGGAGCTGTTTTTT.

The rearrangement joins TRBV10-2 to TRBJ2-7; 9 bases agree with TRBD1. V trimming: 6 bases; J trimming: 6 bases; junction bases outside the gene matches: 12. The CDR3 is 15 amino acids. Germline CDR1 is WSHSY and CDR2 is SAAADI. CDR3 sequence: CASRQGAKLAAEQYF. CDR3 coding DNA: TGCGCCAGCAGACAGGGGGCGAAGTTGGCGGCCGAGCAGTACTTC.

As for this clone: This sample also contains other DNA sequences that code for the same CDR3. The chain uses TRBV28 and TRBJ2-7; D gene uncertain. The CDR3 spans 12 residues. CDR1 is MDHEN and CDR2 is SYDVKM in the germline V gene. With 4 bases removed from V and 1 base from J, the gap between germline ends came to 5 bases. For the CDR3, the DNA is TGTGCCAGCAGTTGGGGATCCTACGAGCAGTACTTC. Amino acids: CASSWGSYEQYF. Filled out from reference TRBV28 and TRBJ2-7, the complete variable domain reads DVKVTQSSRYLVKRTGEKVFLECVQDMDHENMFWYRQDPGLGLRLIYFSYDVKMKEKGDIPEGYSVSREKKERFSLILESASTNQTSMYLCASSWGSYEQYFGPGTRLTVT.

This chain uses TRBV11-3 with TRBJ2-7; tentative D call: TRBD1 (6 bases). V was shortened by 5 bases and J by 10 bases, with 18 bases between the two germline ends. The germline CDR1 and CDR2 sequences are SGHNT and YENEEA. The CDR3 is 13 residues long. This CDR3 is CASSRTGLGGQYF. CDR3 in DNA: TGTGCCAGCAGCCGAACAGGGCTGGGCGGCCAGTACTTC.

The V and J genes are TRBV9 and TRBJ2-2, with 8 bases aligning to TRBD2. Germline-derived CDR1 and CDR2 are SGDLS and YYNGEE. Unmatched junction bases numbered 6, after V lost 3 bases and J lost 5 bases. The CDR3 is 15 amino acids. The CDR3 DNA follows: TGTGCCAGCAGCGGTTTAGCGGGAAGGACCGGGGAGCTGTTTTTT. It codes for CASSGLAGRTGELFF. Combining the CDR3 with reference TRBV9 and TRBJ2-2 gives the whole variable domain DSGVTQTPKHLITATGQRVTLRCSPRSGDLSVYWYQQSLDQGLQFLIQYYNGEERAKGNILERFSAQQFPDLHSELNLSSLELGDSALYFCASSGLAGRTGELFFGEGSRLTVL.

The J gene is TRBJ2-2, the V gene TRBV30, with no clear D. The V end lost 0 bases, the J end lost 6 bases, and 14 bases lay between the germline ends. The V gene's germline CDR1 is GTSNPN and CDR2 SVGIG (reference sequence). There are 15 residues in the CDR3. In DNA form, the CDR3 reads TGTGCCTGGAGTGTGATAAGGGTTATGCCCGGGGAGCTGTTTTTT. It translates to CAWSVIRVMPGELFF.

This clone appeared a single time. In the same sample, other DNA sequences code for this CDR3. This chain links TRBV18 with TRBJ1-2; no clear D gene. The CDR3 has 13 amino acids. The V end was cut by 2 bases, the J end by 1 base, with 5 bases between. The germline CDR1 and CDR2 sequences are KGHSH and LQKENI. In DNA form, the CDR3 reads TGTGCCAGCTCACCAGCGGATAACTATGGCTACACCTTC. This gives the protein CASSPADNYGYTF.

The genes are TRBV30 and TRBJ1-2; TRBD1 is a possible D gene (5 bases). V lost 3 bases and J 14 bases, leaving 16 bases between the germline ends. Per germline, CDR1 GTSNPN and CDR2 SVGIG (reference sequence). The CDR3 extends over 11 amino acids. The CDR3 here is CAWRAGGGCTF. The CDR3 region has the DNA TGTGCCTGGAGGGCGGGGGGAGGCTGTACCTTC.

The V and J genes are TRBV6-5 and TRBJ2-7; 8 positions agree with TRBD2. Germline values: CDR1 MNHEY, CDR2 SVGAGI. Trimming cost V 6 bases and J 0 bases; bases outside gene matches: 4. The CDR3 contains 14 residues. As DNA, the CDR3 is TGTGCCAGCAGCTTAGCGGGGAGCTCCTACGAGCAGTACTTC. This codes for CASSLAGSSYEQYF.

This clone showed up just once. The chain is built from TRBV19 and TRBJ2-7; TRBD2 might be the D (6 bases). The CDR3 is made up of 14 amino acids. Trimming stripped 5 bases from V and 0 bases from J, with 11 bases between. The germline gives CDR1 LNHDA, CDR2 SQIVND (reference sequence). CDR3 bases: TGTGCCAGTAGTCCCCCCGGGAGCTCCTACGAGCAGTACTTC. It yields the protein CASSPPGSSYEQYF.

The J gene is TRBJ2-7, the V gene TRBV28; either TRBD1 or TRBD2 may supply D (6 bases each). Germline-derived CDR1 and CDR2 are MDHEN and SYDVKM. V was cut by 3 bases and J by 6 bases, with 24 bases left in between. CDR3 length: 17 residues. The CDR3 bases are TGTGCCAGCAGTTTCGGGCAGGTGGGGGGCGTCCCGAGCGAGCAGTACTTC. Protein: CASSFGQVGGVPSEQYF. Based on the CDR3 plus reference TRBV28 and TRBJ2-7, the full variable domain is DVKVTQSSRYLVKRTGEKVFLECVQDMDHENMFWYRQDPGLGLRLIYFSYDVKMKEKGDIPEGYSVSREKKERFSLILESASTNQTSMYLCASSFGQVGGVPSEQYFGPGTRLTVT.

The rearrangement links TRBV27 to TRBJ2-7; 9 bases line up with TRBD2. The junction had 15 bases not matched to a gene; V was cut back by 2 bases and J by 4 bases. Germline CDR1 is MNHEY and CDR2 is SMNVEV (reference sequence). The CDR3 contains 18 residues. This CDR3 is CASSLEERGLALEYEQYF. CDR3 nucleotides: TGTGCCAGCAGTTTAGAGGAACGAGGACTAGCGCTAGAGTACGAGCAGTACTTC.

The CDR3 DNA reads TGTGCCAGCAGCCTACAGGGGAATGAAAAACTGTTTTTT. Amino acid sequence: CASSLQGNEKLFF. The chain joins TRBV7-9 to TRBJ1-4, with 7 bases matching TRBD1. Losses at the gene ends were 5 bases for V and 5 bases for J; bases not matched to a gene: 2. In germline, CDR1 is SEHNR, CDR2 FQNEAQ (reference sequence). The CDR3 runs 13 residues.

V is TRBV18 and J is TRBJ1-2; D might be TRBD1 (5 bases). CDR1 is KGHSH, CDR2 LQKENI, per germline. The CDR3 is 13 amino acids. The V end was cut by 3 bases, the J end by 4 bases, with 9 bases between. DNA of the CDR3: TGTGCCAGCTCACCCGACAGTGTCTATGGCTACACCTTC. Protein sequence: CASSPDSVYGYTF. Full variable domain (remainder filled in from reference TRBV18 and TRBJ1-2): NAGVMQNPRHLVRRRGQEARLRCSPMKGHSHVYWYRQLPEEGLKFMVYLQKENIIDESGMPKERFSAEFPKEGPSILRIQQVVRGDSAAYFCASSPDSVYGYTFGSGTRLTVV.

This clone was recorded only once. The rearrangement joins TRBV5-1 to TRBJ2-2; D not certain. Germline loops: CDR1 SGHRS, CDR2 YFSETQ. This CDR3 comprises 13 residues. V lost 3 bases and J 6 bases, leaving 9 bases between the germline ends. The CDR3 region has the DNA TGCGCCAGCAGCTGGGATTTACCCGGGGAGCTGTTTTTT. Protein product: CASSWDLPGELFF.

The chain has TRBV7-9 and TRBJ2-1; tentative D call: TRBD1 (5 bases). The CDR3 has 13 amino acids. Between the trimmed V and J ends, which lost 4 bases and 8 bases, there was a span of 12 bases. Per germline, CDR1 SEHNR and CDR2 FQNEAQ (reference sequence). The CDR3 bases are TGTGCCAGCAGCTGGCAGGGTGGGGATGAGCAGTTCTTC. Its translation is CASSWQGGDEQFF. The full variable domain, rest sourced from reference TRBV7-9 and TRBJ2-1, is DTGVSQNPRHKITKRGQNVTFRCDPISEHNRLYWYRQTLGQGPEFLTYFQNEAQLEKSRLLSDRFSAERPKGSFSTLEIQRTEQGDSAMYLCASSWQGGDEQFFGPGTRLTVL.